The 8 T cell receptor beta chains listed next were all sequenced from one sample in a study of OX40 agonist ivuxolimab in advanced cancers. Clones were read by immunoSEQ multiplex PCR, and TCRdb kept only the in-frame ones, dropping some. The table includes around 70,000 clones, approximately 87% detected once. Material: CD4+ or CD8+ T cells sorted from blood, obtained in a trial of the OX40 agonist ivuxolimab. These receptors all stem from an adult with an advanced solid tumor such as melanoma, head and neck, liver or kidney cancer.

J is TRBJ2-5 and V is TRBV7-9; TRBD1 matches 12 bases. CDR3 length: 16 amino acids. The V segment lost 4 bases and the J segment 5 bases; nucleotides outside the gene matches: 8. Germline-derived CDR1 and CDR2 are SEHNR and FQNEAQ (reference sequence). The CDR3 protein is CASSWGGTGGAETQYF. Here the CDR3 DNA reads TGTGCCAGCAGCTGGGGTGGGACAGGGGGCGCTGAGACCCAGTACTTC.

The CDR3 DNA reads TGTGCCAGCAGCCAGGGGACTGGTGGAAACACCATATATTTT. It translates to CASSQGTGGNTIYF. This sequence joins TRBV2 and TRBJ1-3; tentative D call: TRBD1 (6 bases). The CDR3 totals 14 residues. Germline assignment: CDR1 SNHLY and CDR2 FYNNEI. Trimming left V 6 bases short and J 3 bases short, with 12 bases between.

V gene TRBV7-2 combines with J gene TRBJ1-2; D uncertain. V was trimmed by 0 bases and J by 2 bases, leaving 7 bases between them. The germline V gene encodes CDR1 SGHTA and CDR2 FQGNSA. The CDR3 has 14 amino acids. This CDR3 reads CASSLATINYGYTF. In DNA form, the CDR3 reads TGTGCCAGCAGCTTAGCTACGATCAACTATGGCTACACCTTC.

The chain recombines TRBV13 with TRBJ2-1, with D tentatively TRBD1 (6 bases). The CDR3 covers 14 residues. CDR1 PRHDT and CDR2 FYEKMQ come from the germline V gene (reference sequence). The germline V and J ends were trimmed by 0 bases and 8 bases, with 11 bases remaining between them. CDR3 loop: CASSLGQGRDEQFF. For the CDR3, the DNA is TGTGCCAGCAGCTTAGGACAGGGTCGCGATGAGCAGTTCTTC.

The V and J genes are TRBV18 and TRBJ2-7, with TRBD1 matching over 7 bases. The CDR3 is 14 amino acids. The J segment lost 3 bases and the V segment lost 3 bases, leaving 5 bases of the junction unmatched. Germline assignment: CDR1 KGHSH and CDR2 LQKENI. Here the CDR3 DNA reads TGTGCCAGCTCACCCCTAGGACAGGACTACGAGCAGTACTTC. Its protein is CASSPLGQDYEQYF. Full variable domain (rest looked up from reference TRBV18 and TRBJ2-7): NAGVMQNPRHLVRRRGQEARLRCSPMKGHSHVYWYRQLPEEGLKFMVYLQKENIIDESGMPKERFSAEFPKEGPSILRIQQVVRGDSAAYFCASSPLGQDYEQYFGPGTRLTVT.

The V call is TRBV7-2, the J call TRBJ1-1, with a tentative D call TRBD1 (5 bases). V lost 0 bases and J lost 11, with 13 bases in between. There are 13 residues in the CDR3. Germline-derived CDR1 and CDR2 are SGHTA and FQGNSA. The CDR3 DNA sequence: TGTGCCAGCAGCTTAGCGCGAAGGGACGTGGCTTTCTTT. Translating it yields CASSLARRDVAFF.

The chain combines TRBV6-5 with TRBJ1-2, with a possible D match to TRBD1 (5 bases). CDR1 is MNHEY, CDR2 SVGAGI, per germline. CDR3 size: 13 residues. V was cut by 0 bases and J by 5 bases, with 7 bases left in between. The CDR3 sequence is CASSYSQGYGYTF. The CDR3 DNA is TGTGCCAGCAGTTACTCTCAGGGATATGGCTACACCTTC.

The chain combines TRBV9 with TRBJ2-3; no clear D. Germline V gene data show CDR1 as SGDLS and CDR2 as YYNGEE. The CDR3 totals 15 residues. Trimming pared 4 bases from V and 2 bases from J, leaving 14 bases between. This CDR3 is CASSPYHGLTDTQYF. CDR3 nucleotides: TGTGCCAGCAGCCCCTATCACGGGCTCACAGATACGCAGTATTTT.